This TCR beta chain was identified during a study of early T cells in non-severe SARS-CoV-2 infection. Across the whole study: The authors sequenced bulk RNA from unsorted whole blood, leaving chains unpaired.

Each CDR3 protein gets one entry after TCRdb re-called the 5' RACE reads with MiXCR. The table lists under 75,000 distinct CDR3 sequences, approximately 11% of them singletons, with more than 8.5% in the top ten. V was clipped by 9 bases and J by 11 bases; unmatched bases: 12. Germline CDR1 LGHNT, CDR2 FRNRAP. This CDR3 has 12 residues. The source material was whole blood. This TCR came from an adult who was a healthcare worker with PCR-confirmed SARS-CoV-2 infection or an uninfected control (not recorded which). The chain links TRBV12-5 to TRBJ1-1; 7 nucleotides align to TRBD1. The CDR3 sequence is CASMLQGMGAFF. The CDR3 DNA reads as TGTGCTAGCATGCTACAGGGGATGGGGGCTTTCTTT. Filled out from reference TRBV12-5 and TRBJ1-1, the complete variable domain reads DARVTQTPRHKVTEMGQEVTMRCQPILGHNTVFWYRQTMMQGLELLAYFRNRAPLDDSGMPKDRFSAEMPDATLATLKIQPSEPRDSAVYFCASMLQGMGAFFGQGTRLTVV.